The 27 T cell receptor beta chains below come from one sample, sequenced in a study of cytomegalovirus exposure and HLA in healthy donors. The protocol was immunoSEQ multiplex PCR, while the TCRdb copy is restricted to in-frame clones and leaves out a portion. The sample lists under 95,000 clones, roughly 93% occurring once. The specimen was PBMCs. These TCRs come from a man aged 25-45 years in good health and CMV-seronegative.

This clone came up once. CDR3 loop: CASSIGQGMSGYTF. The CDR3 coding sequence is TGTGCCAGTAGTATCGGACAGGGAATGTCTGGCTACACCTTC. The chain has TRBV19 and TRBJ1-2; 8 bases line up with TRBD1. CDR1 is LNHDA, CDR2 SQIVND, per germline (reference sequence). With 3 bases clipped from V and 7 bases from J, the junction kept 7 bases outside the gene matches. The CDR3 is 14 residues long.

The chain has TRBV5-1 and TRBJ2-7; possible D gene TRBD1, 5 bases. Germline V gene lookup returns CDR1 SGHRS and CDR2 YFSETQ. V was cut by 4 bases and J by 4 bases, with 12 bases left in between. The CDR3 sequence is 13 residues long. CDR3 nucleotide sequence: TGCGCCAGCAGCACGCAGACAGATTACGAGCAGTACTTC. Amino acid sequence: CASSTQTDYEQYF.

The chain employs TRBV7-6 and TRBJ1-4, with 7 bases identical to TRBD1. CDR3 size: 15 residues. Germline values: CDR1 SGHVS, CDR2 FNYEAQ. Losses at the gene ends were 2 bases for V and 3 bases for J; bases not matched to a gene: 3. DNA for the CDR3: TGTGCCAGCAGCTTAACGGACAGGTCTAATGAAAAACTGTTTTTT. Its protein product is CASSLTDRSNEKLFF.

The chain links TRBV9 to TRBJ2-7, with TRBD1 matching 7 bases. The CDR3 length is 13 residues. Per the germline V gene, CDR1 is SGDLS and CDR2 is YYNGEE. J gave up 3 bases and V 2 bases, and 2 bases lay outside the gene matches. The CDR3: CASSVGQNYEQYF. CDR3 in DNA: TGTGCCAGCAGCGTGGGACAGAACTACGAGCAGTACTTC.

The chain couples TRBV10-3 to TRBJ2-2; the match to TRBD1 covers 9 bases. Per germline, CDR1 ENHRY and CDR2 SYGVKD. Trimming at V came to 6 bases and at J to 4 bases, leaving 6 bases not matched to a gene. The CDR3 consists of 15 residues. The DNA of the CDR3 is TGTGCCATCAGGCGGACAGGGGCGGCCACCGGGGAGCTGTTTTTT. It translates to CAIRRTGAATGELFF.

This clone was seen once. CDR3 sequence reads: CASSNRVGATNEKLFF. The CDR3, as DNA: TGTGCCAGTAGTAACAGGGTTGGAGCAACTAATGAAAAACTGTTTTTT. The chain carries TRBV19 and TRBJ1-4; possible D gene TRBD1, 6 bases. The CDR3 contains 16 residues. V was shortened by 4 bases and J by 0 bases, with 12 bases between the two germline ends. Germline CDR1 reads LNHDA; CDR2 reads SQIVND (reference sequence).

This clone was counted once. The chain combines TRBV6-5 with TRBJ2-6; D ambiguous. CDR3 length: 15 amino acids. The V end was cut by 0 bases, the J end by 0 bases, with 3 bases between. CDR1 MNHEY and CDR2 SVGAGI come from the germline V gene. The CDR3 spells CASSYSVSGANVLTF. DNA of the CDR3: TGTGCCAGCAGTTACTCCGTCTCTGGGGCCAACGTCCTGACTTTC.

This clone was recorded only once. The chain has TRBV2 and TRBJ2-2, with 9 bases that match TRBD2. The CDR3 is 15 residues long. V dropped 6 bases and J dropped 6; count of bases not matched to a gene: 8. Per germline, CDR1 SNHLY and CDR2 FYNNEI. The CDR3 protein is CASRGGTSSSGELFF. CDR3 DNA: TGTGCCAGCAGGGGGGGGACTAGCTCCTCCGGGGAGCTGTTTTTT.

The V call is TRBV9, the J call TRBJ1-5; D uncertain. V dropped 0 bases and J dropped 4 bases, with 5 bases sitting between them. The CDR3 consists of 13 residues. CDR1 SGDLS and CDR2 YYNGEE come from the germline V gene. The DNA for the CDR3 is TGTGCCAGCAGCGTAGGCCAGAATCAGCCCCAGCATTTT. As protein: CASSVGQNQPQHF.

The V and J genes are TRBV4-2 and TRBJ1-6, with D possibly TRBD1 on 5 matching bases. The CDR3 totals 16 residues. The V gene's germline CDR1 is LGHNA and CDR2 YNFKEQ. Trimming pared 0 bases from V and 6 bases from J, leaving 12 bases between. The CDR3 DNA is TGTGCCAGCAGCCAAGATGAAGGGGCAACTAATTCACCCCTCCACTTT. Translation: CASSQDEGATNSPLHF.

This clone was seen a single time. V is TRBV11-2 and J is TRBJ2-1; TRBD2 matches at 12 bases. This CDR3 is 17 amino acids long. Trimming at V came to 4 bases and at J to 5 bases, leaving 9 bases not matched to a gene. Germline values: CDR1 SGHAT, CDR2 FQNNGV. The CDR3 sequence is CASSSTGLAGTNNEQFF. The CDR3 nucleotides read TGTGCCAGCAGCTCCACTGGACTAGCGGGGACGAACAATGAGCAGTTCTTC.

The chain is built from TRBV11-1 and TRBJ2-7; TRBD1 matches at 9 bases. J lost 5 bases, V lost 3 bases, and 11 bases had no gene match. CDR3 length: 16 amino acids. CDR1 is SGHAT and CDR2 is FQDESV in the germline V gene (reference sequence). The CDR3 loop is CASSFGQGMIVDEQYF. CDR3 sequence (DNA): TGTGCCAGCAGCTTCGGACAGGGGATGATTGTTGACGAGCAGTACTTC.

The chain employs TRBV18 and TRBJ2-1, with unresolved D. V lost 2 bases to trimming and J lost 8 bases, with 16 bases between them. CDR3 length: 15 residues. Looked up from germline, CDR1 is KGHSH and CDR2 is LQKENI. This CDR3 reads CASSPLRIGLDEQFF. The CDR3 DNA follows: TGTGCCAGCTCACCATTGCGGATCGGTTTGGATGAGCAGTTCTTC.

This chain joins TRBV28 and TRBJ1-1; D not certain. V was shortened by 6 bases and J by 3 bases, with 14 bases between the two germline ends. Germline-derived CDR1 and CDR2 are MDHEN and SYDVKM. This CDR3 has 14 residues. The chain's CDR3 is CASSENRVHTEAFF. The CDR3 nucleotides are TGTGCCAGCAGCGAGAACCGAGTTCACACTGAAGCTTTCTTT.

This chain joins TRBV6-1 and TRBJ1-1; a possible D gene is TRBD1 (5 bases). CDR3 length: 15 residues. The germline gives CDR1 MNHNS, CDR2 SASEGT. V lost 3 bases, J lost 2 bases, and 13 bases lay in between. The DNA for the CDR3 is TGTGCCAGCAGTGACGATGACAGATTCAACACTGAAGCTTTCTTT. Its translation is CASSDDDRFNTEAFF.

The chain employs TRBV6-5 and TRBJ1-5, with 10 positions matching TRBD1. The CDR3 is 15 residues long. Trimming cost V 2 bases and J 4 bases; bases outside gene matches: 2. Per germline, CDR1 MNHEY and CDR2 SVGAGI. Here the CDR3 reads CASSYRDRGNQPQHF. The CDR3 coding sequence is TGTGCCAGCAGTTACCGGGACAGGGGTAATCAGCCCCAGCATTTT.

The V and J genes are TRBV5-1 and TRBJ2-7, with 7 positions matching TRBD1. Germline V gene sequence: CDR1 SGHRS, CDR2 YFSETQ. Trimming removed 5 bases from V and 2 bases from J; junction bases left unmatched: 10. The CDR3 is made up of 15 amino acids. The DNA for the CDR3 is TGCGCCAGCAGGATCGGCCTCAGGGGGACCTACGAGCAGTACTTC. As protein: CASRIGLRGTYEQYF.

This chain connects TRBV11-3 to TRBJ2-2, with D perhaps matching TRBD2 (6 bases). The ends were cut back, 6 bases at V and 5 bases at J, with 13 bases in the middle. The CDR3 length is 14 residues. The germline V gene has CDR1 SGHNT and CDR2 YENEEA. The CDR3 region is CASRRDRETGELFF. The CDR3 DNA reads TGTGCCAGCAGACGGGACCGGGAGACCGGGGAGCTGTTTTTT.

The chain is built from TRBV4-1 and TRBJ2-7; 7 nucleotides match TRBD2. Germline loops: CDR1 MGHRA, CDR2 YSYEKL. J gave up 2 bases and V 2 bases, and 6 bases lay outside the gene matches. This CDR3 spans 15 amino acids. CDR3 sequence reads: CASSQLAEKTYEQYF. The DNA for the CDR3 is TGCGCCAGCAGCCAACTAGCGGAAAAGACCTACGAGCAGTACTTC.

The CDR3 reads CASAKAGGHRETQYF. The DNA for the CDR3 is TGTGCCAGCGCCAAGGCGGGGGGGCATCGAGAGACCCAGTACTTC. The chain couples TRBV5-4 to TRBJ2-5; 9 bases align to TRBD2. The CDR3 has 15 residues. The germline gives CDR1 SGHNT, CDR2 YYREEE (reference sequence). The trim removed 7 bases at V and 4 bases at J, leaving 11 bases unmatched.

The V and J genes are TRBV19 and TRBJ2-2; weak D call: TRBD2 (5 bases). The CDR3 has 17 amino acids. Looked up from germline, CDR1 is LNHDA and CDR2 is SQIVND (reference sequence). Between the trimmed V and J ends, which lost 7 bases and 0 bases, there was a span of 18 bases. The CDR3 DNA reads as TGTGCCAGTACCCCGGGATTGGCAGCCCCGAACACCGGGGAGCTGTTTTTT. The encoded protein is CASTPGLAAPNTGELFF.

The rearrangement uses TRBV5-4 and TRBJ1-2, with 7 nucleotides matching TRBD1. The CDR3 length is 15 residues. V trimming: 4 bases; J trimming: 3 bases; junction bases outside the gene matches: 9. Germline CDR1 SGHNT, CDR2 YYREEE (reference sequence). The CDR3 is CASSRETGRYYGYTF. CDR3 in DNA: TGTGCCAGCAGCCGCGAGACAGGGAGGTACTATGGCTACACCTTC.

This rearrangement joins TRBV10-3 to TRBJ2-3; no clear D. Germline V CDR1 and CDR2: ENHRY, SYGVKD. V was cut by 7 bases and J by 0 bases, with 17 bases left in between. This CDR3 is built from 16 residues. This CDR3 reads CAIKPGSTLSTDTQYF. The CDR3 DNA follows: TGTGCCATCAAACCAGGCAGCACCCTAAGCACAGATACGCAGTATTTT.

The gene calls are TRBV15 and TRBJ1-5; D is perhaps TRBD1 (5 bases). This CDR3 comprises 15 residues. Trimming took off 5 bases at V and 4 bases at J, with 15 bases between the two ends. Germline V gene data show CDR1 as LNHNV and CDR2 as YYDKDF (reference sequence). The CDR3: CATSGARQLNQPQHF. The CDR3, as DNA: TGTGCCACCAGCGGTGCCCGACAGCTTAATCAGCCCCAGCATTTT.

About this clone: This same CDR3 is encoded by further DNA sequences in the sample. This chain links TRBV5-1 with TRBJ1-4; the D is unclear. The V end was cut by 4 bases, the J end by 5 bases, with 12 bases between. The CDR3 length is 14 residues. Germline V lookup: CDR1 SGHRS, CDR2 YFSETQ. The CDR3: CASSQSPVNEKLFF. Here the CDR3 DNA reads TGCGCCAGCAGCCAAAGCCCGGTAAATGAAAAACTGTTTTTT.

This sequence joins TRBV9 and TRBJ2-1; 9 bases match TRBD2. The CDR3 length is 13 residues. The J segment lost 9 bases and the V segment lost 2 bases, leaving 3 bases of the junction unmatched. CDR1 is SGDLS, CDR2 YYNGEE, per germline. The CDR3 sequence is CASSVGLAPEQFF. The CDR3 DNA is TGTGCCAGCAGCGTCGGACTAGCGCCTGAGCAGTTCTTC. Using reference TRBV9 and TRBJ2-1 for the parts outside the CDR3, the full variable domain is DSGVTQTPKHLITATGQRVTLRCSPRSGDLSVYWYQQSLDQGLQFLIQYYNGEERAKGNILERFSAQQFPDLHSELNLSSLELGDSALYFCASSVGLAPEQFFGPGTRLTVL.

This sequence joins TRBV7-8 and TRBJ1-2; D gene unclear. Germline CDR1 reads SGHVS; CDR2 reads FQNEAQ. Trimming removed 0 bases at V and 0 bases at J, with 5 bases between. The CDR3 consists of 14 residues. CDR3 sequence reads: CASSLASANYGYTF. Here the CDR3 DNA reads TGTGCCAGCAGCTTAGCCTCCGCTAACTATGGCTACACCTTC.